A single T cell receptor (beta chain) is shown here with its context. Its antigen remains undetermined. Per-base quality was not reported, and no clone a single base away is much larger than it. The data originate from a study of beta chain features in type 1 diabetes (dated by TCRdb to 2017 to 2018). Regarding the study in general: Mean age, gender distribution, total cell number and subset yield did not differ between patients and healthy donors. In the study, recently diagnosed type 1 diabetes patients and matched healthy donors were compared on the TCRB repertoires of their sorted circulating CD4+ T cell subsets. Regulatory and stem cell-like memory subsets were obtained from only 8 patients and about 8 healthy donors, while naive and central memory subsets were obtained from all 30 or so donors. A total of 107,917,701 sorted cells were examined across all samples, and RNA yield correlated strongly with the number of cells per subset. The paper as a whole reports these results and caveats: PCR may preferentially amplify shorter templates, but because patient and control samples were amplified and corrected together, any resulting skew would affect both groups equally. Type 1 diabetes patients showed a moderate but significant shortening of TCRB CDR3 length in all four CD4+ subsets. The naive, central memory and regulatory TCRB repertoires appeared to resemble one another more closely among patients than among healthy donors. At VDJ recombination sites, type 1 diabetes patients had fewer insertions and more deleted nucleotides, which implies abnormalities in thymic rearrangement. HLA sub-analyses involved small numbers of individuals, so any influence of HLA type on TCRB rearrangement remained unresolved. Because cDNA was sequenced instead of genomic DNA, activated cells with high expression could be over-represented, although the groups did not differ in activation or CD3 levels.

Each donor gave one peripheral blood draw, approximately 120 mL on average, collected into heparinised tubes. Using a panel that included CD45RO, CCR7, CD25, CD127, CD95 and CD27, naive, central memory, regulatory and stem cell-like memory CD4+ T cells were sorted on a BD FACSAria II. Every sorted population had a purity above 98%. PBMCs were separated immediately by Lymphoprep density gradient centrifugation and were stained directly, without being cultured. So that batch effects would be minimized, each experiment stained and sorted samples in pairs, pairing one healthy donor with one patient. Trimming takes 0 bases from V and 4 bases from J, and the germline ends sit 8 bases apart. Via the germline V gene, CDR1 is SGHRS and CDR2 YFSETQ. The CDR3, from cysteine to phenylalanine, totals 14 residues. Only CDR3 DNA remains: 42 bases, in frame from the first base. The entire isolated RNA was reverse transcribed using the High Capacity cDNA Reverse Transcription Kit, and thus expressed TCRB transcripts were sequenced. Deep immunoSEQ sequencing was applied to naive, central memory and regulatory T cell samples, giving an average of roughly 3.5 million total reads per sample. Sorted cells were lysed in RLT buffer, and RNA was extracted using DNase-treated RNeasy Micro or Mini kits according to cell number. To prevent cross-contamination, every cell subset was processed on its own, while patient and healthy donor samples were processed together. The immunoSEQ multiplex PCR was used to amplify TCRB sequences from cDNA, generating 87-bp fragments that spanned the CDR3 region. Sequencing of the amplicons was performed on the Illumina HiSeq platform. The authors' pipeline ran thus. Synthetic template baselines were used to correct PCR bias computationally, reads within Hamming distance 2 were collapsed, and singletons that could not be merged were discarded. Reads were aligned against IMGT so that V, D and J genes, CDR3 length and insertions or deletions at six rearrangement sites could be assigned. Within each subset, clonotype counts were normalized to sorted cell number, and only after that were true diversity and Gini coefficients computed with the tcR R package. The overlap coefficient, calculated on TCRB nucleotide sequences, was used to quantify repertoire sharing. In its TCRdb copy, this immuneACCESS table keeps in-frame sequences only and misses some clones. Where compared with another copy, unresolved V genes explain less than half of these, and the others have no known cause. V and J calls and clone size follow that table, whereas D and trimming were derived from the DNA. This sample comprises some 63,000 clones, about 60% of them detected only once. The top ten clonotypes cover about 2.2% of the sample.

This receptor was taken from a woman younger than 35 in good health. Sequenced input: Tregs from blood. The cell subset or site label for this specimen denotes: regulatory CD4+ T cells. The sequence links TRBV5-1 to TRBJ2-1; no D gene can be assigned with confidence. The DNA reads TGCGCCAGCAGCTTGGCCCAACAGTACAATGAGCAGTTCTTC. The encoded protein is CASSLAQQYNEQFF.